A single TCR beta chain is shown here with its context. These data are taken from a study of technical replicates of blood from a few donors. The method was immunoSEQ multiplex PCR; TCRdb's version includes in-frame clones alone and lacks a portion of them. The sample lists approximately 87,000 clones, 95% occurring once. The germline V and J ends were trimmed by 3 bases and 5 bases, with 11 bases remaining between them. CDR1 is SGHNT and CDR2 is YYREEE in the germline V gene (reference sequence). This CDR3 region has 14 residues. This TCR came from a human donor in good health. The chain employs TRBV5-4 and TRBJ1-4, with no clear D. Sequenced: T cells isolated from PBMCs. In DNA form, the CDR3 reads TGTGCCAGCAGCTCCTGGACTGAGAATGAAAAACTGTTTTTT. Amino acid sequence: CASSSWTENEKLFF.